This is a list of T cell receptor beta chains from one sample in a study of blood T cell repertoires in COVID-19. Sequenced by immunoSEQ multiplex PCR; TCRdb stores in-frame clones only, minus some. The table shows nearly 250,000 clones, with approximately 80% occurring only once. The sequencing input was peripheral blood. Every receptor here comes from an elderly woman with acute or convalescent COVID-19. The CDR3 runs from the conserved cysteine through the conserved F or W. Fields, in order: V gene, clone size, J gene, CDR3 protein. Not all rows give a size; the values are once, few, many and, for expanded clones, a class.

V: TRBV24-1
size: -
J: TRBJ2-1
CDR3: CATSVLAGREQFF

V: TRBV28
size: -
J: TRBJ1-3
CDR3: CASSGSPYSTGNTIYF

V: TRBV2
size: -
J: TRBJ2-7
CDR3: CASSISFGPYEQYF

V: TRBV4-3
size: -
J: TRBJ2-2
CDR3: CASSHVLRNTGELFF

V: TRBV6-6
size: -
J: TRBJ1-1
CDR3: CASSQITGFDAFF

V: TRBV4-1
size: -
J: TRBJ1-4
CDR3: CASSQEGGSTNEKLFF

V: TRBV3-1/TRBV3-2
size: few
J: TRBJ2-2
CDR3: CASSQTLAANTGELFF

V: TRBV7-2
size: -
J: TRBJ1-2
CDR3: CASSLRDRHGYTF

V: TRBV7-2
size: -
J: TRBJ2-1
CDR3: CASSSHDTLAGGPNEQFF

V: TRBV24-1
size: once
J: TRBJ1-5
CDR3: CATSDLRTGGPHF

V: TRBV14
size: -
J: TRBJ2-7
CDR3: CASSQGARAEQYF

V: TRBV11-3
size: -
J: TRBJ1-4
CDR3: CASSPGRGEKLFF